The T cell receptor (beta chain) described here comes from a study of blood T cell repertoires in COVID-19. Study-level background: Acute-phase and convalescent COVID-19 samples originated in the United States, Italy and Spain.

Authors' methods: Using reference gene primer amplification, nucleated cell counts were estimated. The method was immunoSEQ multiplex PCR; TCRdb's version includes in-frame clones alone and lacks a portion of them. D and trimming come from the DNA, and the V and J calls and clone size come from that table. The data contain 150,000 to 200,000 clones, around 92% of them singletons. Seattle patients were enrolled during active infection and followed longitudinally. The CDR3 contains 15 residues. V was trimmed by 8 bases and J by 4 bases, leaving 17 bases between them. Per germline, CDR1 WSHSY and CDR2 SAAADI.

This TCR was sampled from a man in his thirties or forties with COVID-19, enrolled during active disease. Sequencing input: peripheral blood. This chain links TRBV10-2 with TRBJ2-2; D may be TRBD2 (5 bases). The CDR3 DNA sequence: TGCGCCAGCGCATTGACCGGACTGGTCACCGGGGAGCTGTTTTTT. The encoded protein is CASALTGLVTGELFF.